This record covers a single T cell receptor (beta chain). The CDR3 spans 15 residues. V shed 3 bases and J shed 3 bases, with 12 bases lying between them. Germline values: CDR1 ENHRY, CDR2 SYGVKD. The method was immunoSEQ multiplex PCR; TCRdb's version includes in-frame clones alone and lacks a portion of them. The sample contains about 260,000 clones, about 85% of which appear only once. The data belong to a study of blood T cell repertoires in COVID-19. This clonotype was sampled from a woman aged 45-59 years who had recovered from COVID-19. The source material was peripheral blood. The gene calls are TRBV10-3 and TRBJ1-3; D is perhaps TRBD1 (6 bases). CDR3 sequence reads: CAISDSNRDGNTIYF. CDR3 in DNA: TGTGCCATCAGTGACTCGAACAGGGATGGAAACACCATATATTTT.